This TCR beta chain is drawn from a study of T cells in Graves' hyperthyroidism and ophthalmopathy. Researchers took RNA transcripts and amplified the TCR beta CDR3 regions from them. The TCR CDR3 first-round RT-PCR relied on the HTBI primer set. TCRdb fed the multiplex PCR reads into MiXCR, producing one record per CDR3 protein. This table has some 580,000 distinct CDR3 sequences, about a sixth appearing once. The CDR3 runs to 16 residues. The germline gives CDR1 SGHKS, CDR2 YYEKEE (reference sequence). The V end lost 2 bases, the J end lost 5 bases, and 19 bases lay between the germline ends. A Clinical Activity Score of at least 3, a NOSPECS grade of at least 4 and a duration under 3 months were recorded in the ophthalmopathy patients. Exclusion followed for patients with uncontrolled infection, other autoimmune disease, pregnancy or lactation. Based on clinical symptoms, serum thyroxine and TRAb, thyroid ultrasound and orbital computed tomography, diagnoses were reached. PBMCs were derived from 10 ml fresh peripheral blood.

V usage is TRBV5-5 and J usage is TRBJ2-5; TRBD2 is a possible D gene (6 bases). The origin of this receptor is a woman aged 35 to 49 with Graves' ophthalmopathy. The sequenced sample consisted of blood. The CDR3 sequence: CASSFRGGEAMETQYF. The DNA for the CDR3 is TGTGCCAGCAGCTTCCGGGGCGGGGAGGCGATGGAGACCCAGTACTTC.